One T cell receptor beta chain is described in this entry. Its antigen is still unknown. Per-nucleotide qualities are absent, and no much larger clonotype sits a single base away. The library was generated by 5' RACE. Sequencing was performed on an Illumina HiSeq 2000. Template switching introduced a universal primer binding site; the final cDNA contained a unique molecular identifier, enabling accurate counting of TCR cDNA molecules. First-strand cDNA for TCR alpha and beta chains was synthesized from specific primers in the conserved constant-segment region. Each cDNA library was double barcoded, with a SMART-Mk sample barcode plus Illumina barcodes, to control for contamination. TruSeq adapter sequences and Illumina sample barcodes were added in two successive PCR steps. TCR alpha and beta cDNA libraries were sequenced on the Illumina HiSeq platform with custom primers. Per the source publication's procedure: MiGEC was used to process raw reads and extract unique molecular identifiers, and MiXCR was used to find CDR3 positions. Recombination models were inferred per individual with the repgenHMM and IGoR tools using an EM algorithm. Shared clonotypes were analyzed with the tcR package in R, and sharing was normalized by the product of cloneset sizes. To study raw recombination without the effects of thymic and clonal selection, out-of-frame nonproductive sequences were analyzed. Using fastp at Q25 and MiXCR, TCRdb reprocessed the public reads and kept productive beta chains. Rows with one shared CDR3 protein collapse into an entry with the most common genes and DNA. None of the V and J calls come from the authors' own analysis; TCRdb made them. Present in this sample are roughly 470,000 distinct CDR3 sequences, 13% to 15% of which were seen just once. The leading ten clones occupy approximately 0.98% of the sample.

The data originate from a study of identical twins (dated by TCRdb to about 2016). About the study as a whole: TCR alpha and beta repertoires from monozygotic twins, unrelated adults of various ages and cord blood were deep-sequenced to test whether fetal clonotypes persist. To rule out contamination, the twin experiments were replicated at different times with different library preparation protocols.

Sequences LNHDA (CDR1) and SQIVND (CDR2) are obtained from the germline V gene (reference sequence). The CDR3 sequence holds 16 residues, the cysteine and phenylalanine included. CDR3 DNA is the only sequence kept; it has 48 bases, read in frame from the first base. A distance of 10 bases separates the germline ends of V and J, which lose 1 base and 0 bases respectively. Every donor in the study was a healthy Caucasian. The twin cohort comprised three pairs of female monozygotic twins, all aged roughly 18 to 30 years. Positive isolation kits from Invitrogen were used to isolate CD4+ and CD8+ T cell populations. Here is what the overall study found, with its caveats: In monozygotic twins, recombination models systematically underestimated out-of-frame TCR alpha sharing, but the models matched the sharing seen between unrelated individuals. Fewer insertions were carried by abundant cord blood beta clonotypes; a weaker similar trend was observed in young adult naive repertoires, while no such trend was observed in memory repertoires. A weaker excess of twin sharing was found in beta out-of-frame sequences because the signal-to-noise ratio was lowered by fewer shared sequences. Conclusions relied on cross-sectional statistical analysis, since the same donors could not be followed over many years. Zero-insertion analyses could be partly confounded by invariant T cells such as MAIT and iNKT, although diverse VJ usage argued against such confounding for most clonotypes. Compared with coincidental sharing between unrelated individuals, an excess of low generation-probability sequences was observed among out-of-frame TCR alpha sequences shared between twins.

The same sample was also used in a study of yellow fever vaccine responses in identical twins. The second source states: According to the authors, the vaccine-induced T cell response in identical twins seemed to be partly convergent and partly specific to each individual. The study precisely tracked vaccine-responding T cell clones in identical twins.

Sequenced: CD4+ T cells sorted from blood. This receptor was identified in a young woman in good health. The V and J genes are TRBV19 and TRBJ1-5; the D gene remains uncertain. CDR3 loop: CASSIGTDYSNQPQHF. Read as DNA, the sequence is TGTGCCAGTAGTATAGGGACCGATTATAGCAATCAGCCCCAGCATTTT. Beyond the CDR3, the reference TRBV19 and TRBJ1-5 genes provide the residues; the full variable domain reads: DGGITQSPKYLFRKEGQNVTLSCEQNLNHDAMYWYRQDPGQGLRLIYYSQIVNDFQKGDIAEGYSVSREKKESFPLTVTSAQKNPTAFYLCASSIGTDYSNQPQHFGDGTRLSIL.